This TCR beta chain was identified in a study of high-grade serous ovarian cancer treatment subgroups (dated by TCRdb to the early 2020s). At the level of the whole study: Sequencing yielded a mean of around 14,000 reads and approximately 7,000 unique TCR beta rearrangements per sample. Under a laparoscopic triage algorithm, patients with high-grade serous ovarian cancer were grouped by complete gross resection or by neoadjuvant chemotherapy response, and the study profiled the TCR beta repertoires of these patients. The cohort comprised some 30 patients: roughly 10 with no residual disease after primary surgery (R0), roughly 10 excellent NACT responders, and roughly 10 poor NACT responders. One primary tumor sample and two metastatic tumor samples were collected from each patient, for a total of fewer than 100 samples. Broad study findings and their caveats: TCR clonal relatedness showed a positive correlation with neoantigen level and a trend toward positive correlation with copy number variation and mutation load from whole-genome sequencing. Bulk tumor TCR sequencing lacked spatial information, limiting insight into HGSC tumor complexity and diversity. The TCR repertoire analyses centered on CDR3, and CDR1 and CDR2 were not analyzed. Tumors from the same patient had repertoire similarity ranging from roughly 0.1 to 0.8, while tumors from different patients showed almost no similarity.

The V and J ends are trimmed by 10 bases and 1 base, leaving 13 bases between them. As encoded in the germline V gene, CDR1 is SNHLY while CDR2 is FYNNEI. The CDR3 sequence holds 13 residues, the cysteine and phenylalanine included. The read is trimmed to its CDR3 DNA, 39 bases read in frame from base 1. The tumor samples were collected prior to definitive surgery or chemotherapy. The MD Anderson Biospecimen Extraction Resource handled genomic DNA extraction, while the MD Anderson Cancer Genomics Laboratory carried out the TCR sequencing. High-throughput TCR profiling via ImmunoSEQ was performed on the roughly 100 tumor samples. The source study handled its data this way. The repertoire diversity metrics included richness (unique productive sequences), clonality, evenness and relatedness, and the Bhattacharyya coefficient was used to measure similarity between samples. A sensitivity analysis that removed TCRs with fewer than two reads produced consistent conclusions. What TCRdb holds here is the immuneACCESS table cut down to in-frame rearrangements. Part of the clones is not present; checked against another copy, under half of the missing clones reflect an unresolved V gene, and the others are unexplained. For V, J and clone size, that table is used; D and trimming come from the DNA. The sample contains approximately 5,000 clones, roughly 69% of them found a single time. The ten most abundant clones make up approximately 16% of the sample.

With regard to this clone: Its antigen has not been determined. Base qualities are not provided; no much larger clone lies one nucleotide away.

The chain was built from TRBV2 and TRBJ2-5; the D gene is possibly TRBD1, with 5 bases matching. The sequencing sample was made of tumor tissue. The receptor's source is a human donor with high-grade serous ovarian cancer. The DNA sequence reads TGTGCCAACAGGAGATCCGGCCAAGAGACCCAGTACTTC. This sequence encodes CANRRSGQETQYF.